This T cell receptor (beta chain) was recorded in a study of shared clonotypes between healthy human individuals. V was cut by 6 bases and J by 0 bases, with 30 bases left in between. The germline gives CDR1 LGHNA, CDR2 YSLEER. The CDR3 contains 21 residues. Comments on this clone: Its antigen remains unidentified.

Whole-study findings and limits: Only blood was sampled, and tissue TCR repertoires likely differ from blood ones.

Profiled with immunoSEQ multiplex PCR; TCRdb holds only in-frame clones, not every one. The repertoire holds just under 350,000 clones, with roughly 80% as singletons. The sequenced sample was memory CD4+ T cells sorted from blood. The subset was: CD45RA-negative fraction. The chain carries TRBV4-3 and TRBJ2-4, with a weak D call TRBD1 (6 bases). The sequence derives from a young man in good health. The CDR3 sequence: CASSKGFRGQSLFLAKNIQYF. The CDR3 DNA follows: TGCGCCAGCAGTAAGGGGTTCAGGGGCCAGAGCCTCTTTCTAGCCAAAAACATTCAGTACTTC.